These T cell receptor beta chains were read from a single sample in a study of blood T cell repertoires in COVID-19. Profiled with immunoSEQ multiplex PCR; TCRdb holds only in-frame clones, not every one. Among 200,000 to 300,000 clones listed, around 84% were seen once. What was sequenced was peripheral blood. The origin of the receptors is a man aged 35-49 years who had recovered from COVID-19. The CDR3 runs from the conserved cysteine through the conserved F or W. The D gene is left open where the match is weak. Clone size is stated in some rows and not others, as once, few, many or a class when expanded.

j_call	d_call	v_call	cdr3_length	clone_size	cdr3_aa	cdr3_nt
TRBJ2-7	-	TRBV7-2	12	-	CASSLKPYEQYF	TGTGCCAGCAGCCTGAAGCCCTACGAGCAGTACTTC
TRBJ1-4	-	TRBV21-1	17	-	CASSPLDRDMWHEKLFF	TGTGCCAGCAGCCCTCTGGACCGGGACATGTGGCATGAAAAACTGTTTTTT
TRBJ2-1	TRBD2	TRBV25-1	14	-	CASSRREVYNEQFF	TGTGCCAGCAGTCGGCGGGAGGTTTACAATGAGCAGTTCTTC
TRBJ2-6	TRBD1	TRBV9	18	-	CASSGQGARGSGANVLTF	TGTGCCAGCAGCGGACAGGGGGCGCGGGGGTCTGGGGCCAACGTCCTGACTTTC
TRBJ2-2	-	TRBV6-4	14	-	CASSPRGDTGELFF	TGTGCCAGCAGTCCCAGGGGAGACACCGGGGAGCTGTTTTTT
TRBJ2-3	-	TRBV13	15	-	CASSSYQPGGDTQYF	TGTGCCAGCAGCTCCTACCAACCAGGAGGAGATACGCAGTATTTT
TRBJ1-2	-	TRBV18	18	-	CASSPRRGRGPSDYGYTF	TGTGCCAGCTCACCTCGGAGAGGCAGGGGCCCTTCGGACTATGGCTACACCTTC
TRBJ2-7	-	TRBV11-3	14	once	CASSPDGNSYEQYF	TGTGCCAGCAGCCCGGACGGGAACTCCTACGAGCAGTACTTC
TRBJ1-1	TRBD1	TRBV29-1	14	-	CSVQGQGFATEAFF	TGCAGCGTTCAGGGACAGGGGTTTGCGACTGAAGCTTTCTTT
TRBJ2-5	-	TRBV5-5	14	-	CASTRAAGGETQYF	TGTGCCAGCACCCGGGCAGCGGGCGGGGAGACCCAGTACTTC
TRBJ1-6	-	TRBV5-8	14	-	CASSQTVYNSPLHF	TGTGCCAGCAGCCAGACAGTCTATAATTCACCCCTCCACTTT
TRBJ1-2	-	TRBV5-4	15	-	CASSPDRTANYGYTF	TGTGCCAGCAGCCCCGACAGGACAGCTAACTATGGCTACACCTTC
TRBJ1-2	TRBD1	TRBV19	16	once	CASMLGTGRFNYGYTF	TGTGCCAGTATGTTGGGGACAGGCCGTTTTAACTATGGCTACACCTTC
TRBJ2-5	-	TRBV10-3	14	once	CAISESMSGETQYF	TGTGCCATCAGTGAGTCTATGTCGGGAGAGACCCAGTACTTC
TRBJ1-2	-	TRBV3-1/TRBV3-2	13	-	CASSHGGLAGYTF	TGTGCCAGCAGCCACGGGGGTCTGGCTGGCTACACCTTC
TRBJ1-1	-	TRBV7-2	14	-	CASSHEVGVTEAFF	TGTGCCAGCAGTCATGAGGTAGGAGTCACTGAAGCTTTCTTT
TRBJ2-7	TRBD2	TRBV4-3	14	-	CASSQDGRLAEKYF	TGCGCCAGCAGCCAAGATGGGAGGCTAGCGGAGAAGTACTTC
TRBJ2-5	TRBD2	TRBV5-1	16	-	CASSALGLAGVETQYF	TGCGCCAGCAGCGCACTGGGACTAGCGGGAGTAGAGACCCAGTACTTC
TRBJ1-5	TRBD1	TRBV30	14	-	CAWSVRGLRQPQHF	TGTGCCTGGAGTGTCAGGGGGCTTCGGCAGCCCCAGCATTTT
TRBJ2-7	-	TRBV6-5	14	-	CASSYSVGVQEQYF	TGTGCCAGCAGTTACTCCGTCGGGGTTCAAGAGCAGTACTTC
TRBJ1-2	TRBD1	TRBV4-3	13	-	CASSRTGADGYTF	TGCGCCAGCAGCCGAACAGGGGCCGACGGCTACACCTTC
TRBJ2-3	TRBD2	TRBV2	14	-	CASGLAGSTDTQYF	TGTGCCAGTGGACTAGCGGGGAGCACAGATACGCAGTATTTT